What follows are 30 T cell receptor beta chains derived from one specimen sequenced in a study of shared clonotypes between healthy human individuals. Produced via immunoSEQ multiplex PCR; TCRdb's table is partial and in-frame only. The sample lists around 440,000 clones; roughly 80% were seen once. The sample taken for sequencing was PBMCs. The receptor source for this set is a woman in her thirties or forties in good health. Some clones in this sample may be carry-over from other donors' samples.

The V gene is TRBV29-1, the J gene TRBJ2-7; D gene unclear. This CDR3 is 15 amino acids long. The V end lost 4 bases, the J end lost 2 bases, and 18 bases lay between the germline ends. Germline V gene data show CDR1 as SQVTM and CDR2 as ANQGSEA. CDR3: CSVGVGGRLTYEQYF. CDR3 bases: TGCAGCGTTGGCGTCGGTGGACGGTTGACCTACGAGCAGTACTTC.

This clone has more than one count but fewer than ten. This is likely an artifact of a read error, given a far larger clone one base away. Other DNA sequences of this sample code for an identical CDR3. V gene TRBV28 combines with J gene TRBJ1-5; D might be TRBD1 (6 bases). CDR1 and CDR2 (germline): MDHEN, SYDVKM. Trimming pared 8 bases from V and 7 bases from J, leaving 18 bases between. The CDR3 is made up of 14 amino acids. This chain's CDR3 is CASLLRGRDQPQHF. The CDR3 DNA follows: TGTGCCAGCCTCCTCCGGGGGCGGGACCAGCCCCAGCATTTT.

As concerns this clone: Since a far larger clone is one base different, this is likely a read error. The same CDR3 arises from other DNA sequences in this sample as well. The rearrangement uses TRBV4-2 and TRBJ2-7; possible D gene TRBD2, 5 bases. The germline V gene has CDR1 LGHNA and CDR2 YNFKEQ. Trimming took 0 bases from V and 0 from J, leaving 12 bases between them. The CDR3 sequence is 16 residues long. The CDR3 is CASSQELAVNSYEQYF. The CDR3 DNA reads as TGTGCCAGCAGCCAAGAGCTAGCAGTTAACTCCTACGAGCAGTACTTC.

The V gene is TRBV25-1, the J gene TRBJ2-2, with 9 bases fitting TRBD1. Looked up from germline, CDR1 is MGHDK and CDR2 is SYGVNS. J lost 4 bases, V lost 3 bases, and 6 bases had no gene match. CDR3 length: 16 amino acids. CDR3 region: CASSERGDRATGELFF. The CDR3 region has the DNA TGTGCCAGCAGTGAGAGAGGGGACAGGGCCACCGGGGAGCTGTTTTTT.

The genes are TRBV9 and TRBJ2-5, with a weak D call TRBD2 (6 bases). Germline CDR1 is SGDLS and CDR2 is YYNGEE. The CDR3 contains 15 residues. Deletions cut 0 bases from V and 2 bases from J, with 11 bases between. The CDR3 reads CASSVDRTTQETQYF. The CDR3, as DNA: TGTGCCAGCAGCGTAGATAGGACTACGCAAGAGACCCAGTACTTC.

V and J are TRBV20-1 and TRBJ2-3; no clear D gene. Germline V gene sequence: CDR1 DFQATT, CDR2 SNEGSKA (reference sequence). The CDR3 runs to 10 residues. The V end was cut by 7 bases, the J end by 2 bases, with 4 bases between. CDR3 amino acids: CSGFTDTQYF. The DNA for the CDR3 is TGCAGTGGGTTCACAGATACGCAGTATTTT.

The chain couples TRBV5-4 to TRBJ2-2, with 7 positions matching TRBD1. Germline CDR1 reads SGHNT; CDR2 reads YYREEE (reference sequence). CDR3 size: 14 residues. J gave up 3 bases and V 4 bases, and 3 bases lay outside the gene matches. The CDR3 coding sequence is TGTGCCAGCAGCCGACAGGGAGACACCGGGGAGCTGTTTTTT. Protein: CASSRQGDTGELFF.

This clone was counted once. V and J are TRBV7-9 and TRBJ2-3; TRBD2 is a possible D gene (7 bases). V was pared by 5 bases and J by 3 bases, with 18 bases between. This CDR3 spans 16 amino acids. CDR1 and CDR2 from the germline V gene are SEHNR and FQNEAQ (reference sequence). CDR3 sequence: CASSLGGGSRTDTQYF. CDR3 bases: TGTGCCAGCAGCCTGGGGGGCGGGAGTAGGACAGATACGCAGTATTTT.

The CDR3 DNA sequence: TGCGCCAGCAGCTTGATCGGCGGGAGGGACTACACCGGGGAGCTGTTTTTT. Translation gives CASSLIGGRDYTGELFF. The rearrangement uses TRBV5-1 and TRBJ2-2, with 9 bases aligning to TRBD2. Losses at the gene ends were 1 base for V and 3 bases for J; bases not matched to a gene: 7. This CDR3 has 17 residues. Germline CDR1 SGHRS, CDR2 YFSETQ.

For this clone: Other DNA variants within this sample encode the same CDR3. The chain links TRBV5-1 to TRBJ1-4, with TRBD1 matching over 7 bases. J gave up 0 bases and V 3 bases, and 2 bases lay outside the gene matches. The CDR3 length is 15 residues. Germline assignment: CDR1 SGHRS and CDR2 YFSETQ. CDR3 in amino acids: CASSSGTATNEKLFF. The CDR3 nucleotides are TGCGCCAGCAGCTCGGGGACAGCAACTAATGAAAAACTGTTTTTT.

V usage is TRBV9 and J usage is TRBJ2-1; TRBD2 matches 9 bases. The V gene's germline CDR1 is SGDLS and CDR2 YYNGEE. Trimming removed 4 bases from V and 2 bases from J; junction bases left unmatched: 7. The CDR3 consists of 16 residues. CDR3 nucleotides: TGTGCCAGCAGCACTTTAGCGGGAGCTCCCTACAATGAGCAGTTCTTC. Translated, it gives CASSTLAGAPYNEQFF.

V is TRBV29-1 and J is TRBJ2-3; possible D gene TRBD2, 7 bases. Germline V gene data show CDR1 as SQVTM and CDR2 as ANQGSEA. The ends were cut back, 4 bases at V and 4 bases at J, with 33 bases in the middle. The CDR3 loop spans 20 amino acids. CDR3 amino acids: CSVVLIRGPGGAVLSDTQYF. CDR3 sequence (DNA): TGCAGCGTTGTTTTAATACGCGGTCCGGGGGGCGCCGTCCTTTCAGATACGCAGTATTTT.

In the case of this clone: A read error likely explains this, since a far larger clone differs by one base. The chain uses TRBV7-9 and TRBJ1-4; possible D gene TRBD1, 5 bases. CDR3 length: 12 residues. Germline V gene sequence: CDR1 SEHNR, CDR2 FQNEAQ (reference sequence). CDR3 protein: CAMGGTNERLFF. The CDR3, as DNA: TGTGCCATGGGGGGTACTAATGAAAGACTGTTTTTT.

V usage is TRBV29-1 and J usage is TRBJ2-3; D is possibly TRBD2 (6 bases). Germline loops: CDR1 SQVTM, CDR2 ANQGSEA. Trimming cost V 5 bases and J 2 bases, with 14 bases left between them. The CDR3 extends over 14 amino acids. The CDR3 DNA sequence: TGCAGCGTTCAGGAGGGAGTCCACACAGATACGCAGTATTTT. This gives the protein CSVQEGVHTDTQYF.

The J gene is TRBJ2-2, the V gene TRBV18, with D hard to call. Per the germline V gene, CDR1 is KGHSH and CDR2 is LQKENI. This CDR3 comprises 16 residues. Trimming removed 0 bases from V and 1 base from J, with 9 bases in between. Here the CDR3 reads CASSPPWARNTGELFF. In DNA, the CDR3 is TGTGCCAGCTCACCACCGTGGGCCAGGAACACCGGGGAGCTGTTTTTT.

The rearrangement uses TRBV27 and TRBJ2-1; tentatively, D is TRBD1 or TRBD2 (5 bases each). The CDR3 runs to 15 residues. Germline CDR1 reads MNHEY; CDR2 reads SMNVEV (reference sequence). V was shortened by 5 bases and J by 2 bases, with 13 bases between the two germline ends. The CDR3: CASSPTGRPYNEQFF. The CDR3 DNA reads TGTGCCAGCAGTCCGACGGGACGACCCTACAATGAGCAGTTCTTC.

This chain links TRBV6-6 with TRBJ1-2; D gene unclear. Trimming left V 5 bases short and J 3 bases short, with 10 bases between. Germline assignment: CDR1 MNHNY and CDR2 SVGAGI (reference sequence). CDR3 length equals 13 residues. CDR3: CASSLLGYYGYTF. As DNA, the CDR3 is TGTGCCAGCAGTCTCTTGGGCTACTATGGCTACACCTTC.

The chain has TRBV5-1 and TRBJ2-7, with 7 nucleotides matching TRBD1. This CDR3 is 16 amino acids long. Germline CDR1 reads SGHRS; CDR2 reads YFSETQ. J gave up 0 bases and V 0 bases, and 6 bases lay outside the gene matches. The DNA for the CDR3 is TGCGCCAGCAGCTTGGAGGGGGCACAGAGCTCCTACGAGCAGTACTTC. Translating gives CASSLEGAQSSYEQYF.

V usage is TRBV11-1 and J usage is TRBJ2-7, with D maybe TRBD1 (6 bases). The V gene's germline CDR1 is SGHAT and CDR2 FQDESV (reference sequence). The length of the CDR3 is 13 residues. Trimming stripped 4 bases from V and 5 bases from J, with 12 bases between. The CDR3 DNA reads TGTGCCAGCAGCTCCTACAGACAGGACGAGCAGTACTTC. This sequence encodes CASSSYRQDEQYF.

The J gene is TRBJ2-1, the V gene TRBV5-1, with D unresolved. Trimming removed 4 bases at V and 2 bases at J, with 16 bases between. This CDR3 contains 16 residues. The germline gives CDR1 SGHRS, CDR2 YFSETQ. CDR3 region: CASSPSLASTYNEQFF. CDR3 sequence (DNA): TGCGCCAGCAGCCCCTCCTTAGCTTCCACCTACAATGAGCAGTTCTTC.

This clone is a singleton in its sample. The chain couples TRBV2 to TRBJ2-1; maybe TRBD2 (6 bases). The ends were cut back, 10 bases at V and 6 bases at J, with 19 bases in the middle. This CDR3 has 14 amino acids. CDR1 and CDR2 from the germline V gene are SNHLY and FYNNEI. The chain's CDR3 is CATTGGTYVNEQFF. The CDR3 coding sequence is TGTGCCACCACTGGGGGGACGTACGTCAATGAGCAGTTCTTC.

The V and J genes are TRBV28 and TRBJ1-5, with D possibly matching TRBD1 (5 bases). Germline CDR1 MDHEN, CDR2 SYDVKM. The ends were cut back, 7 bases at V and 0 bases at J, with 13 bases in the middle. This CDR3 has 15 residues. CDR3 DNA sequence: TGTGCCAGCACCCCGGACATATATAGCAATCAGCCCCAGCATTTT. Translation: CASTPDIYSNQPQHF. The full variable domain, in which reference TRBV28 and TRBJ1-5 provide the parts outside the CDR3, is DVKVTQSSRYLVKRTGEKVFLECVQDMDHENMFWYRQDPGLGLRLIYFSYDVKMKEKGDIPEGYSVSREKKERFSLILESASTNQTSMYLCASTPDIYSNQPQHFGDGTRLSIL.

The rearrangement joins TRBV5-1 to TRBJ2-5; TRBD1 matches at 7 bases. Germline CDR1 reads SGHRS; CDR2 reads YFSETQ. V dropped 4 bases and J dropped 2; count of bases not matched to a gene: 2. CDR3 size: 13 residues. The CDR3 sequence: CASSGGQQETQYF. The CDR3 bases are TGCGCCAGCAGCGGGGGACAGCAAGAGACCCAGTACTTC.

Comment on this clone: A much larger clone sits a single nucleotide away, making a read error possible. The sample contains more than one DNA sequence encoding this CDR3. J is TRBJ1-1 and V is TRBV7-8, with TRBD1 as a possible D gene (6 bases). Germline CDR1 and CDR2: SGHVS and FQNEAQ. The CDR3 covers 14 residues. The DNA for the CDR3 is TGTGCCAGTAGGGGGGCGATGTGGGGCACTGAAGCCTTCTTT. Residues: CASRGAMWGTEAFF.

The J gene is TRBJ2-7, the V gene TRBV7-9; TRBD1 might be the D (5 bases). Per germline, CDR1 SEHNR and CDR2 FQNEAQ (reference sequence). V lost 6 bases and J lost 3, with 18 bases in between. This CDR3 is 15 amino acids long. Here the CDR3 reads CASSPGSFLDYEQYF. CDR3 nucleotide sequence: TGTGCCAGCAGTCCAGGGTCCTTCCTCGACTACGAGCAGTACTTC.

The chain carries TRBV6-5 and TRBJ2-7; TRBD1 is a possible D gene (6 bases). CDR1 MNHEY and CDR2 SVGAGI come from the germline V gene. The CDR3 has 15 amino acids. Trimming removed 4 bases at V and 0 bases at J, with 13 bases between. The CDR3 spells CASSLSGAISYEQYF. CDR3 coding DNA: TGTGCCAGCAGTTTGTCAGGGGCCATCTCCTACGAGCAGTACTTC.

The V and J genes are TRBV5-1 and TRBJ2-1, with 8 bases lining up with TRBD2. Germline assignment: CDR1 SGHRS and CDR2 YFSETQ. The V and J ends lost 1 base and 8 bases, in that order; junction bases with no gene match: 8. The CDR3 consists of 15 residues. CDR3 bases: TGCGCCAGCAGCTTGTCGGGCGGGAGGAGCGATGAGCAGTTCTTC. It translates to CASSLSGGRSDEQFF.

This chain connects TRBV9 to TRBJ1-1; D is unresolved. The germline V gene has CDR1 SGDLS and CDR2 YYNGEE. The V gene lost 4 bases and the J gene lost 3 bases, with 10 bases spanning the gap. This CDR3 region has 13 residues. Written as DNA, the CDR3 is TGTGCCAGCAGCACCGCCTCCGACACTGAAGCTTTCTTT. This translates into CASSTASDTEAFF.

V and J are TRBV6-4 and TRBJ2-2; maybe TRBD1 (6 bases). In germline, CDR1 is MRHNA, CDR2 SNTAGT. V lost 2 bases to trimming and J lost 6 bases, with 13 bases between them. The CDR3 spans 15 residues. The CDR3 DNA sequence: TGTGCCAGCAGTGACAGGGCAGGGGCGTCCGGGGAGCTGTTTTTT. Its translation is CASSDRAGASGELFF.

This sequence joins TRBV7-3 and TRBJ2-7, with 7 nucleotides matching TRBD2. V was clipped by 2 bases and J by 5 bases; unmatched bases: 12. This CDR3 comprises 16 residues. From germline, CDR1 is SGHTA and CDR2 FQGTGA. CDR3 nucleotide sequence: TGTGCCAGCAGCTTATCACGTGCCCGGGAGGTCCACGAGCAGTACTTC. Translation gives CASSLSRAREVHEQYF.